This TCR beta chain comes out of a study of cytomegalovirus exposure and HLA in healthy donors. At the level of the study: About 79 million unique TCRs from HLA-typed donors were held in an early data release. General observations from the study: Sequencing likely generated an artifact that appeared as a cluster of highly shared sequence variants. A list of approximately 160 TCR beta chains associated with cytomegalovirus was given.

The V and J ends lost 3 bases and 0 bases, in that order; junction bases with no gene match: 9. The germline V gene has CDR1 LNHNV and CDR2 YYDKDF (reference sequence). The CDR3 has 18 residues. With 60 Vbeta and 13 Jbeta primers, the PCR was carried out. Some clones are missing from TCRdb's copy, which holds only in-frame ones; the method was immunoSEQ multiplex PCR. Among 160,000 or so clones listed, about 75% were seen once. With respect to this clone: What it binds is not known.

This sequence joins TRBV15 and TRBJ2-1; 9 nucleotides line up with TRBD2. This TCR derives from a man aged 40-49 years in good health and CMV-seropositive. The sequenced sample consisted of PBMCs. DNA for the CDR3: TGTGCCACCAGCAGGACCCCTGAGCGGGAGGTCTCCTACAATGAGCAGTTCTTC. This codes for CATSRTPEREVSYNEQFF.